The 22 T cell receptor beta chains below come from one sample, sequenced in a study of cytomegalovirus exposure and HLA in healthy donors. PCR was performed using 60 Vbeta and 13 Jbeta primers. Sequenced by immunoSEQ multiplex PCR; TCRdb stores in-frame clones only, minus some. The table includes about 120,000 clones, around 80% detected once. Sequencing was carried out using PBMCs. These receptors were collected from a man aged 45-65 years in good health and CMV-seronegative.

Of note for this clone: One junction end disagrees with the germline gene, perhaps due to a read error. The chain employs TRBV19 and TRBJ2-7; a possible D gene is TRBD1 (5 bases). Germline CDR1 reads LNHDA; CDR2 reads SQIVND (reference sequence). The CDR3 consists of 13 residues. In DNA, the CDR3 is TGTGCCAGTAGTATACAGGGTTCCTATGAGCAGTACTTC. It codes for CASSIQGSYEQYF.

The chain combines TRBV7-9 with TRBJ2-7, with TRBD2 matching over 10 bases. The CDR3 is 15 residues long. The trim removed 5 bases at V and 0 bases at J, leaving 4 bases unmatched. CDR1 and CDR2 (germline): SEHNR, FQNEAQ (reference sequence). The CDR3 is CASSLLAGASYEQYF. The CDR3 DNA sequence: TGTGCCAGCAGCCTCCTAGCGGGGGCCTCCTACGAGCAGTACTTC.

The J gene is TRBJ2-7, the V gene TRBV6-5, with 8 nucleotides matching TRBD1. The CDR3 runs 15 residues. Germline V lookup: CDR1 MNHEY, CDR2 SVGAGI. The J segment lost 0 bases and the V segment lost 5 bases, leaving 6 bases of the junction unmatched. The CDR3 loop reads CASSRTGITSYEQYF. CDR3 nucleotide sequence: TGTGCCAGCAGTAGGACAGGGATAACCTCCTACGAGCAGTACTTC.

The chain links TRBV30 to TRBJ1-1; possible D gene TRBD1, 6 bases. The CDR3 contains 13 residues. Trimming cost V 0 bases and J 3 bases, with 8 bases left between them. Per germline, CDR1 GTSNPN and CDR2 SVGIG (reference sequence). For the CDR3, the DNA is TGTGCCTGGAGTGTAAACAGGGACACTGAAGCTTTCTTT. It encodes CAWSVNRDTEAFF.

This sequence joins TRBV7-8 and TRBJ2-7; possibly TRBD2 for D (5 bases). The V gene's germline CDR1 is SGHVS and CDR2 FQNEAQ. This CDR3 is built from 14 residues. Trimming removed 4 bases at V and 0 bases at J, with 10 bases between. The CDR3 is CASSYGLFSYEQYF. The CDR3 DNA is TGTGCCAGCAGCTATGGACTGTTCTCCTACGAGCAGTACTTC. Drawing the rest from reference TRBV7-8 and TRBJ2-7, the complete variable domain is GAGVSQSPRYKVAKRGQDVALRCDPISGHVSLFWYQQALGQGPEFLTYFQNEAQLDKSGLPSDRFFAERPEGSVSTLKIQRTQQEDSAVYLCASSYGLFSYEQYFGPGTRLTVT.

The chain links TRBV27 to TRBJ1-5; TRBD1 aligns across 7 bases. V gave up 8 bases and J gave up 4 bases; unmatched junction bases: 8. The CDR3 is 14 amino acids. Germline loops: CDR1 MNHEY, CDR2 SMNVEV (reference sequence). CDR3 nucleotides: TGTGCCAGCCGGACAGGAACCTTTAATCAGCCCCAGCATTTT. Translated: CASRTGTFNQPQHF.

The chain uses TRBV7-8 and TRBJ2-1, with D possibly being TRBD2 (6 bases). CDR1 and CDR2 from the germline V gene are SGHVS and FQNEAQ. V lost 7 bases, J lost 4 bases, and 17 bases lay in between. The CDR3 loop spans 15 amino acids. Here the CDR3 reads CASTQRSGRYNEQFF. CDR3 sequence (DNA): TGTGCCAGCACTCAGCGGAGTGGGAGGTACAATGAGCAGTTCTTC.

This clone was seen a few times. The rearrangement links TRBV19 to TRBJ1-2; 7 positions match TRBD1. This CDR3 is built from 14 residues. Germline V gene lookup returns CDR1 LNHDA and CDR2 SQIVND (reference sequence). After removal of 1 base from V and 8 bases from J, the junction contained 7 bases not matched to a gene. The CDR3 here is CASSIGTGVSGYTF. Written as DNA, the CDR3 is TGTGCCAGTAGTATAGGAACAGGGGTCAGCGGCTACACCTTC.

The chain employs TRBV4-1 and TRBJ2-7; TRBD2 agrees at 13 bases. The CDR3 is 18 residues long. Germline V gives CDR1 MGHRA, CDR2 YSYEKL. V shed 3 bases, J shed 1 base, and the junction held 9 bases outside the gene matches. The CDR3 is CASSHGLAGEGNSYEQYF. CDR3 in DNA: TGCGCCAGCAGCCACGGACTAGCGGGAGAGGGAAATTCCTACGAGCAGTACTTC.

This CDR3 reads CASSLGAWVGGNQPQHF. The CDR3 DNA reads TGTGCCAGCAGCTTGGGTGCTTGGGTGGGAGGCAATCAGCCCCAGCATTTT. The V and J genes are TRBV5-8 and TRBJ1-5; no clear D gene. Between the trimmed V and J ends, which lost 0 bases and 2 bases, there was a span of 15 bases. CDR3 size: 17 residues. CDR1 is SGHTS and CDR2 is YDEGEE in the germline V gene.

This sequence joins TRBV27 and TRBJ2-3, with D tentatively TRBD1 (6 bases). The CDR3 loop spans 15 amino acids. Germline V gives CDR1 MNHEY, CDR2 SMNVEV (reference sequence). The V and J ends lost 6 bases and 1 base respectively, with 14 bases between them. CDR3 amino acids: CASRPTGSRTDTQYF. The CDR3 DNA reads TGTGCCAGCAGGCCGACAGGTTCTCGCACAGATACGCAGTATTTT.

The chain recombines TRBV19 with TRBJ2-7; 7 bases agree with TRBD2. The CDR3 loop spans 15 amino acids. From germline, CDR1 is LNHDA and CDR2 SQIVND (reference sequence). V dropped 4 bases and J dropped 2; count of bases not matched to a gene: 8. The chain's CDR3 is CASSTPGGRTYEQYF. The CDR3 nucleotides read TGTGCCAGTAGTACCCCGGGGGGACGAACCTACGAGCAGTACTTC.

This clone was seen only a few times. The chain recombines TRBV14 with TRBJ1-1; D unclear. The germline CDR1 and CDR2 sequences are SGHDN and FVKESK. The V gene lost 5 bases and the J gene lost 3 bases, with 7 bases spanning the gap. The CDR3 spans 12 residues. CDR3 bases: TGTGCCAGCAGCTCCCGTTACACTGAAGCTTTCTTT. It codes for CASSSRYTEAFF.

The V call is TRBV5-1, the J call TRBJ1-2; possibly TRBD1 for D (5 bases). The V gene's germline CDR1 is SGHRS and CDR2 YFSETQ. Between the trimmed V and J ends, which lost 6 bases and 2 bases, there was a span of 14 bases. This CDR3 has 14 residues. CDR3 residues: CASTNTRQNYGYTF. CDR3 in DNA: TGCGCCAGCACCAACACCCGACAGAACTATGGCTACACCTTC.

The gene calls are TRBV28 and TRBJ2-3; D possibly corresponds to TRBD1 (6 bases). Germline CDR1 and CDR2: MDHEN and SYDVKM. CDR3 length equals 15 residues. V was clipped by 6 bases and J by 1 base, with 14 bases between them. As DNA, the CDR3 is TGTGCCAGCAGCTCGGACAGTGAAGGCACAGATACGCAGTATTTT. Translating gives CASSSDSEGTDTQYF. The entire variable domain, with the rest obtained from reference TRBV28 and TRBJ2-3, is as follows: DVKVTQSSRYLVKRTGEKVFLECVQDMDHENMFWYRQDPGLGLRLIYFSYDVKMKEKGDIPEGYSVSREKKERFSLILESASTNQTSMYLCASSSDSEGTDTQYFGPGTRLTVL.

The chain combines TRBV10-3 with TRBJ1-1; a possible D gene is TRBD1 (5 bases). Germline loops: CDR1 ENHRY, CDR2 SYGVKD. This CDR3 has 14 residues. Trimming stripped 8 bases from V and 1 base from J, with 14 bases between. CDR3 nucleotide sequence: TGTGCCATCGGGGAGGGACGGGAGAACACTGAAGCTTTCTTT. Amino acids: CAIGEGRENTEAFF.

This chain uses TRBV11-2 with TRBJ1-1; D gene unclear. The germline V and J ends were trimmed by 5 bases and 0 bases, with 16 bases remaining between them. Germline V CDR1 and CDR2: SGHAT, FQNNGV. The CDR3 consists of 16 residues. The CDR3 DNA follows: TGTGCCAGCAGCCCACCGGGATCTACATTGAACACTGAAGCTTTCTTT. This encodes CASSPPGSTLNTEAFF.

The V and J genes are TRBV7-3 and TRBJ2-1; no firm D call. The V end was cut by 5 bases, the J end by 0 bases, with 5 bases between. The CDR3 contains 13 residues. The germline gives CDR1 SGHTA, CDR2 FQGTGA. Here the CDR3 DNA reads TGTGCCAGCAGCCAATCCTCCTACAATGAGCAGTTCTTC. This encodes CASSQSSYNEQFF. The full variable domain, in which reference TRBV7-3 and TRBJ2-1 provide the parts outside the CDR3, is GAGVSQTPSNKVTEKGKYVELRCDPISGHTALYWYRQSLGQGPEFLIYFQGTGAADDSGLPNDRFFAVRPEGSVSTLKIQRTERGDSAVYLCASSQSSYNEQFFGPGTRLTVL.

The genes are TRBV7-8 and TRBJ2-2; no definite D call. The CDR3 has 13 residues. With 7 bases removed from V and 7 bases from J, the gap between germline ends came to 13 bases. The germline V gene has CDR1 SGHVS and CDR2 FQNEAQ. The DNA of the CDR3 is TGTGCCAGCAAGAGGCAAACCGGCGGGGAGCTGTTTTTT. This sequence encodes CASKRQTGGELFF.

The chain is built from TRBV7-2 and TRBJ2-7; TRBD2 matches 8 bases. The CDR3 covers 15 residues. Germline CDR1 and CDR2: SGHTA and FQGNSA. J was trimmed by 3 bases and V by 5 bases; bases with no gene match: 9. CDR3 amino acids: CASSKTGTRFYEQYF. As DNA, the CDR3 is TGTGCCAGCAGCAAAACCGGGACTAGATTCTACGAGCAGTACTTC.

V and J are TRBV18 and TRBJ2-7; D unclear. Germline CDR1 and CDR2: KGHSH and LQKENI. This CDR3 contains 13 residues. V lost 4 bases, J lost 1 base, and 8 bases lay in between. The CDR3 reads CASSLQSSYEQYF. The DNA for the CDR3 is TGTGCCAGCTCACTACAATCTTCCTACGAGCAGTACTTC.

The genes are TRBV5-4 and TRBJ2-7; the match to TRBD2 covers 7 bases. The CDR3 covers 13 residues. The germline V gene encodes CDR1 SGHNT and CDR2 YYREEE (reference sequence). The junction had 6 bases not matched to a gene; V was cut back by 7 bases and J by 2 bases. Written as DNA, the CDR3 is TGTGCCAGCGGCGGGAGCCCTACCTACGAGCAGTACTTC. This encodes CASGGSPTYEQYF.